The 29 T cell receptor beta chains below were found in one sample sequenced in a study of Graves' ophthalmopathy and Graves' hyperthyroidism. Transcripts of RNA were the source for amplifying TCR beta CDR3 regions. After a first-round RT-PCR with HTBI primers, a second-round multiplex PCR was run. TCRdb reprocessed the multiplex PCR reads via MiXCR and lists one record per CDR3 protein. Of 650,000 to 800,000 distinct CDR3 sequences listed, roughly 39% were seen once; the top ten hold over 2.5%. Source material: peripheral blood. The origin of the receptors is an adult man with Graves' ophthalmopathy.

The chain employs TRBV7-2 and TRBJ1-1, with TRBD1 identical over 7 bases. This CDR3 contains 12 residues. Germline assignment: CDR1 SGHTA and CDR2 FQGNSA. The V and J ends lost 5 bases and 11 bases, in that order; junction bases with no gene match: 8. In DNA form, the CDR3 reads TGTGCCAGCAGCATAGGGGGCAGGGCGGCTTTCTTT. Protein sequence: CASSIGGRAAFF.

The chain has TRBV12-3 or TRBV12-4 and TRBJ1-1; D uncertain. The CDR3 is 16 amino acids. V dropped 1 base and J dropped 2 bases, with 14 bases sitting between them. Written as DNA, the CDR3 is TGTGCCAGCAGTTTAGTTTCGGGCCGGAGAAACACTGAAGCTTTCTTT. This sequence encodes CASSLVSGRRNTEAFF.

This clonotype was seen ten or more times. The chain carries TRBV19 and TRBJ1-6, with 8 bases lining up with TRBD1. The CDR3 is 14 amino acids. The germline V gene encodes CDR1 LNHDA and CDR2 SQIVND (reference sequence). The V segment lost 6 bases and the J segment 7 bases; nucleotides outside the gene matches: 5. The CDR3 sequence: CASRTGVRNSPLHF. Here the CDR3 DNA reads TGTGCCAGTAGGACAGGGGTTAGGAATTCACCCCTCCACTTT.

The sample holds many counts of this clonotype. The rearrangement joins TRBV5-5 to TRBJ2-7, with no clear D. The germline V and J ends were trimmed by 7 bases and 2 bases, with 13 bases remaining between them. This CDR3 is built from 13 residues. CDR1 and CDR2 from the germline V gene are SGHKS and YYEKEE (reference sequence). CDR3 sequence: CASYSPGAYEQYF. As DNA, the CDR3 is TGTGCCAGCTATTCACCTGGGGCCTACGAGCAGTACTTC.

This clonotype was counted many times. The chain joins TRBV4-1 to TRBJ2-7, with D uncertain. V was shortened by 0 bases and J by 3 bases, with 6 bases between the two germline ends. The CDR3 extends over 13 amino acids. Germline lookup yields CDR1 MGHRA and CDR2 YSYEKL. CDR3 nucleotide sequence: TGCGCCAGCAGCCAAGATGGGTTCTACGAGCAGTACTTC. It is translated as CASSQDGFYEQYF.

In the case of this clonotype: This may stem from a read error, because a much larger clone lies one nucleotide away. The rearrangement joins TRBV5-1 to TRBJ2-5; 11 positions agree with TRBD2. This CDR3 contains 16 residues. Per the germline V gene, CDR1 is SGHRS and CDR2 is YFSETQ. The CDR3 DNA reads TGCGCCGGCAGCTCCACGGGACTAGCGGCCCAAGAGACCCAGTACTTC. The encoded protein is CAGSSTGLAAQETQYF.

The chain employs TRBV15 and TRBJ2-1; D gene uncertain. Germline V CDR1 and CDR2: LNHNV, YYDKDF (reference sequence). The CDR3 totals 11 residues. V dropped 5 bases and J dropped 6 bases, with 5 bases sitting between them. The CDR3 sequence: CATSGLNEQFF. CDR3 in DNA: TGTGCCACCAGCGGTCTCAATGAGCAGTTCTTC.

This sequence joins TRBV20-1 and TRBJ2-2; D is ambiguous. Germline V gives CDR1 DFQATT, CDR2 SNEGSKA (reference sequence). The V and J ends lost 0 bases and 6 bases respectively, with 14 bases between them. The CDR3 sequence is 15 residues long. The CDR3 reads CSARDHFEDAGELFF. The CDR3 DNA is TGCAGTGCTAGAGATCATTTCGAGGACGCCGGGGAGCTGTTTTTT.

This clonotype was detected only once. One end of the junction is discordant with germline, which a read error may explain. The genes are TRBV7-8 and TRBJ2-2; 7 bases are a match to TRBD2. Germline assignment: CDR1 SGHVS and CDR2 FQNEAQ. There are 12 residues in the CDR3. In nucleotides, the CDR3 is TGTGCCAGCAGTGTCGGGAGCGGGGAGCCGTTTTTT. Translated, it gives CASSVGSGEPFF.

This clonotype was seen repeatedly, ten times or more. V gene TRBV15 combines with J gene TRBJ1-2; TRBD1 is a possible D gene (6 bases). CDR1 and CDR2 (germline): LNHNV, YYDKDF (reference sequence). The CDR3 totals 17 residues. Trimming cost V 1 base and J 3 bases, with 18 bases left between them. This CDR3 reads CATSRATGAFPYYGYTF. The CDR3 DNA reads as TGTGCCACCAGCAGAGCGACAGGCGCCTTTCCCTACTATGGCTACACCTTC.

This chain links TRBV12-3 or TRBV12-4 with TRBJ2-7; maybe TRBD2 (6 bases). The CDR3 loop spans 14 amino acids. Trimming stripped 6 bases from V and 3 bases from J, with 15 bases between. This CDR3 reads CASRAISGGYEQYF. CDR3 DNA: TGTGCCAGCAGGGCGATTAGCGGAGGCTACGAGCAGTACTTC.

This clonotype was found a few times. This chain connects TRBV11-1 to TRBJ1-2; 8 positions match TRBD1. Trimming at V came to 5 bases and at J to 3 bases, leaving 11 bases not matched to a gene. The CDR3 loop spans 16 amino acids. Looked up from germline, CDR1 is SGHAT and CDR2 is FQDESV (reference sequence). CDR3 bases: TGTGCCAGCAGCGGATTTCAGGGGGCAGAAGACTATGGCTACACCTTC. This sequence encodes CASSGFQGAEDYGYTF.

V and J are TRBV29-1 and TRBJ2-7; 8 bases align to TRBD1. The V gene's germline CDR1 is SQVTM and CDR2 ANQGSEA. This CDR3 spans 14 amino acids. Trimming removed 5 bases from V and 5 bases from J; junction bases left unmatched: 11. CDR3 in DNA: TGCAGCGTTTCGGGCGGGACAGGAAACCACGAGCAGTACTTC. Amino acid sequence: CSVSGGTGNHEQYF.

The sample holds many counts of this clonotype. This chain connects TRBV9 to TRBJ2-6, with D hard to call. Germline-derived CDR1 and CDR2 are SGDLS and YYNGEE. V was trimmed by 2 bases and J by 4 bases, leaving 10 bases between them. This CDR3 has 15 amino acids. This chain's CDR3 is CASSVLSDGANVLTF. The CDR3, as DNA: TGTGCCAGCAGCGTCCTCTCGGACGGGGCCAACGTCCTGACTTTC.

Here the CDR3 reads CSVAELAGAQETQYF. The CDR3 coding sequence is TGCAGCGTGGCAGAACTAGCGGGGGCCCAGGAGACCCAGTACTTC. The rearrangement uses TRBV29-1 and TRBJ2-5; 11 positions agree with TRBD2. The CDR3 spans 15 residues. Germline values: CDR1 SQVTM, CDR2 ANQGSEA. Trimming took 6 bases from V and 5 from J; bases not matched to a gene: 11.

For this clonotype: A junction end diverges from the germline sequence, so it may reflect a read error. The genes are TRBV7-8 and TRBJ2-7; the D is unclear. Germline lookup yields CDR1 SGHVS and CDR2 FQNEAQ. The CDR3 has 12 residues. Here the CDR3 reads CAWGRNAYGQYF. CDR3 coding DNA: TGTGCCTGGGGAAGGAATGCCTACGGGCAGTACTTC. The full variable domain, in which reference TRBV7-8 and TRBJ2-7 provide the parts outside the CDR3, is GAGVSQSPRYKVAKRGQDVALRCDPISGHVSLFWYQQALGQGPEFLTYFQNEAQLDKSGLPSDRFFAERPEGSVSTLKIQRTQQEDSAVYLCAWGRNAYGQYFGPGTRLTVT.

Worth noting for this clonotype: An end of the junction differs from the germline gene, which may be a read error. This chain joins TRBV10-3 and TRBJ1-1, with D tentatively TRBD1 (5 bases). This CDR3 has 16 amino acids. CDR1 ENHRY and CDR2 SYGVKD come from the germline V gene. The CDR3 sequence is CASSVAGLGLGTEAFF. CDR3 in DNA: TGTGCCAGCAGTGTGGCAGGGCTTGGGTTGGGCACTGAAGCTTTCTTT.

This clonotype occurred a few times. The CDR3 DNA is TGTGCCAGCAGCCAAGGCCGAGACATAAACTATGGCTACACCTTC. It yields the protein CASSQGRDINYGYTF. V usage is TRBV3-1 and J usage is TRBJ1-2; no reliable D call. V shed 1 base and J shed 2 bases, with 11 bases lying between them. The CDR3 has 15 residues. The V gene's germline CDR1 is LGHDT and CDR2 YNNKEL (reference sequence).

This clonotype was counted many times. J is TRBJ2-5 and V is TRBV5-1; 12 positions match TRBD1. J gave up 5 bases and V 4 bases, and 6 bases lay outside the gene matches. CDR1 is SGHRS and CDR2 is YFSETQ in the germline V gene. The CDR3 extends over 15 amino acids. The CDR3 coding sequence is TGCGCCAGCAGCCCCGGGACAGGGGGCACGGAGACCCAGTACTTC. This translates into CASSPGTGGTETQYF.

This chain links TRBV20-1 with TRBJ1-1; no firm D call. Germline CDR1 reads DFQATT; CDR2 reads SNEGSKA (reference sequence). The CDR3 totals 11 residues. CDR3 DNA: TGCAGCTTAGCCCCTGGGACTGAAGCTTTCTTT. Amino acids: CSLAPGTEAFF.

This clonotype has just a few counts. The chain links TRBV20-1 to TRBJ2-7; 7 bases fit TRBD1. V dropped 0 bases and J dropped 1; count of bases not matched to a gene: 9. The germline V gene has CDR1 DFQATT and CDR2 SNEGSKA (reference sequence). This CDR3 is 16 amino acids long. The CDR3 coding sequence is TGCAGTGCTAGAGATCCCCAGGGGGTAAGATCCTACGAGCAGTACTTC. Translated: CSARDPQGVRSYEQYF.

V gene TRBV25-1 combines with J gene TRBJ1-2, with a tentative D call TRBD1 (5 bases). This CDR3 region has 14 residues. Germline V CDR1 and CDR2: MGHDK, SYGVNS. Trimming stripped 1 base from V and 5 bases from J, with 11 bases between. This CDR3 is CASSESGARYGYTF. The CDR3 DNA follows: TGTGCCAGCAGTGAATCCGGGGCGCGATATGGCTACACCTTC.

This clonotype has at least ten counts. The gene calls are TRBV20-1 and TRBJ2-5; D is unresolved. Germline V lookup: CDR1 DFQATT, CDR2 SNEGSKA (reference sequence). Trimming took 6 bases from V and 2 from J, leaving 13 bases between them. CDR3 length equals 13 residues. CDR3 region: CSAFLGRQETQYF. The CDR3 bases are TGCAGTGCCTTCCTTGGACGGCAAGAGACCCAGTACTTC.

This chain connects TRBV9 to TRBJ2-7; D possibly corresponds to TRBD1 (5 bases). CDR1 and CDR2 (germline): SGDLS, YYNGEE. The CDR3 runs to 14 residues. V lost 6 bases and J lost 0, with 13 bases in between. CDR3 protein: CASTQGGGSYEQYF. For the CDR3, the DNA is TGTGCCAGCACCCAGGGCGGCGGCTCCTACGAGCAGTACTTC.

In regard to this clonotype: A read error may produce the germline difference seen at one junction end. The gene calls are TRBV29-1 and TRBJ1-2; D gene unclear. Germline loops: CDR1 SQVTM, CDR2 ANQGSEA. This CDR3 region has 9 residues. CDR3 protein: CSADLGFTF. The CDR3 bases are TGCAGCGCAGATCTTGGCTTCACCTTC.

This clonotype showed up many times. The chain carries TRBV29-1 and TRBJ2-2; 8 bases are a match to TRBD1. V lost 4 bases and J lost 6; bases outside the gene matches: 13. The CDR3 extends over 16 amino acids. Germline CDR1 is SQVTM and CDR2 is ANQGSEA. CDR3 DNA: TGCAGCGTTGGACTTATCGACAGGGGTTACCCCGGGGAGCTGTTTTTT. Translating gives CSVGLIDRGYPGELFF.

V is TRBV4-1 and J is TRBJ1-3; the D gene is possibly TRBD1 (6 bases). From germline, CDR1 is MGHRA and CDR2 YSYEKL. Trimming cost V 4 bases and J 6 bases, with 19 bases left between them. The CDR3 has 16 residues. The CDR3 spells CASSRTAGEFTNTIYF. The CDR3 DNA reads TGCGCCAGCAGCCGCACCGCAGGGGAATTTACAAACACCATATATTTT.

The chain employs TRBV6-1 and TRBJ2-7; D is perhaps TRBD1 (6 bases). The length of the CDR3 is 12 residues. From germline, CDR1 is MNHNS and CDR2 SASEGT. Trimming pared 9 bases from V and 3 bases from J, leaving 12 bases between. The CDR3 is CASTTGFYEQYF. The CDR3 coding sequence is TGTGCCAGTACGACAGGTTTCTACGAGCAGTACTTC.

DNA of the CDR3: TGCGCCAGCAGCCAAGAAACGGGGGGGCCCGAGGAGCAGTACTTC. As protein: CASSQETGGPEEQYF. This rearrangement joins TRBV4-3 to TRBJ2-7; 8 positions agree with TRBD2. After removal of 0 bases from V and 7 bases from J, the junction contained 8 bases not matched to a gene. Germline CDR1 is LGHNA and CDR2 is YSLEER. This CDR3 has 15 amino acids.